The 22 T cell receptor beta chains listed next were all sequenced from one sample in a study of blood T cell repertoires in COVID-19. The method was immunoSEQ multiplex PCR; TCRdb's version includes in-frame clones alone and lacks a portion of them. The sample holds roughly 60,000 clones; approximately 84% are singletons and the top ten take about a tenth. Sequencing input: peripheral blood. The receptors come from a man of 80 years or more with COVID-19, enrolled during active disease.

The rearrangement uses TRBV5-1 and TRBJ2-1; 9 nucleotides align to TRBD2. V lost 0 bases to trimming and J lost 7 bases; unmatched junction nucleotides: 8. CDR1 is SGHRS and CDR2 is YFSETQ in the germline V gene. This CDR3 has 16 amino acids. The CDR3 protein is CASSLDGGRAGNEQFF. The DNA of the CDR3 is TGCGCCAGCAGCTTGGATGGCGGGAGGGCCGGAAATGAGCAGTTCTTC.

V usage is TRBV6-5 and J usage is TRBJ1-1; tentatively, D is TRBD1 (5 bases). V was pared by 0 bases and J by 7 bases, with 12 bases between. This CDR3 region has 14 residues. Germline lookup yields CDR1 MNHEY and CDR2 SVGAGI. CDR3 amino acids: CASSYSSGLNEAFF. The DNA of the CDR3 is TGTGCCAGCAGTTACTCGTCAGGGCTCAATGAAGCTTTCTTT.

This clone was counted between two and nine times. The CDR3, as DNA: TGTGCCAGCGAACGAGCGGGGGGAGATACGCAGTATTTT. It yields the protein CASERAGGDTQYF. The chain carries TRBV7-9 and TRBJ2-3; TRBD2 matches 9 bases. The CDR3 is made up of 13 amino acids. The V segment lost 8 bases and the J segment 5 bases; nucleotides outside the gene matches: 5. Looked up from germline, CDR1 is SEHNR and CDR2 is FQNEAQ (reference sequence).

CDR3 sequence reads: CAWDSGTGVSPLHF. The CDR3 region has the DNA TGTGCCTGGGACTCCGGGACAGGGGTTTCACCCCTCCACTTT. The V gene is TRBV30, the J gene TRBJ1-6; 10 positions match TRBD1. Germline lookup yields CDR1 GTSNPN and CDR2 SVGIG (reference sequence). The CDR3 is 14 amino acids. V gave up 5 bases and J gave up 9 bases; unmatched junction bases: 7. The full variable domain, rest sourced from reference TRBV30 and TRBJ1-6, is SQTIHQWPATLVQPVGSPLSLECTVEGTSNPNLYWYRQAAGRGLQLLFYSVGIGQISSEVPQNLSASRPQDRQFILSSKKLLLSDSGFYLCAWDSGTGVSPLHFGNGTRLTVT.

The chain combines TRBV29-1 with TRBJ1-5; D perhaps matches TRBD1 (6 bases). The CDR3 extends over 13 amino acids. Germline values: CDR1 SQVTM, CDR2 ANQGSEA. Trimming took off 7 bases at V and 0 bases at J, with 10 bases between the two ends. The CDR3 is CSAGVGSNQPQHF. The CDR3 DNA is TGCAGCGCAGGGGTGGGTAGCAATCAGCCCCAGCATTTT. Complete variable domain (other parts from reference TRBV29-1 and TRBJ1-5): SAVISQKPSRDICQRGTSLTIQCQVDSQVTMMFWYRQQPGQSLTLIATANQGSEATYESGFVIDKFPISRPNLTFSTLTVSNMSPEDSSIYLCSAGVGSNQPQHFGDGTRLSIL.

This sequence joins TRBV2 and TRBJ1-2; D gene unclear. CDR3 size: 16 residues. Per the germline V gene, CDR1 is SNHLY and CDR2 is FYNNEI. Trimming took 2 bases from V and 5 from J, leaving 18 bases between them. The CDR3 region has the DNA TGTGCCAGCAGTGAATGGCGGGCTGCGAGAGGGTATGGCTACACCTTC. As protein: CASSEWRAARGYGYTF.

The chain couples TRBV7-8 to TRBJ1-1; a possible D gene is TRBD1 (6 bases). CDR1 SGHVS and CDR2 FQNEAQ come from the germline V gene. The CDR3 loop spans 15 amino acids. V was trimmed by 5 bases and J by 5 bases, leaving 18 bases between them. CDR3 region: CASSPDRGGGTEAFF. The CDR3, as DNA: TGTGCCAGCAGCCCTGACAGAGGGGGAGGGACTGAAGCTTTCTTT.

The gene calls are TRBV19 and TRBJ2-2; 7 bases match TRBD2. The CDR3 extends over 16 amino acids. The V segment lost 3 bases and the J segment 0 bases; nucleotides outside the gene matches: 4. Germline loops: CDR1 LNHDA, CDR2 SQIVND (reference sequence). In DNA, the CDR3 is TGTGCCAGTAGTATCCTACTAGCGACGAACACCGGGGAGCTGTTTTTT. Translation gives CASSILLATNTGELFF. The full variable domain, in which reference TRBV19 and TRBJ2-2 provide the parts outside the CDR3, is DGGITQSPKYLFRKEGQNVTLSCEQNLNHDAMYWYRQDPGQGLRLIYYSQIVNDFQKGDIAEGYSVSREKKESFPLTVTSAQKNPTAFYLCASSILLATNTGELFFGEGSRLTVL.

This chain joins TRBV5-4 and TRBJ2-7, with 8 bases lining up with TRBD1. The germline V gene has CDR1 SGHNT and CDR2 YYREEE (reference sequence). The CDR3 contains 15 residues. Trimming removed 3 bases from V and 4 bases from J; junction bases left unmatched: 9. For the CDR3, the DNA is TGTGCCAGCAGCTCCCGCGCCCAGGGGGCGTACGAGCAGTACTTC. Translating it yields CASSSRAQGAYEQYF.

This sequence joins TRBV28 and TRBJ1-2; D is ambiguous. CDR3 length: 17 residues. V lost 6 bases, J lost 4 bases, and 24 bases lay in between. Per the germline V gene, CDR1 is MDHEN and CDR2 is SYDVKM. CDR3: CASRSTRAPSNVYGYTF. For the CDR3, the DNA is TGTGCCAGCAGGTCGACGCGGGCCCCATCGAACGTCTATGGCTACACCTTC.

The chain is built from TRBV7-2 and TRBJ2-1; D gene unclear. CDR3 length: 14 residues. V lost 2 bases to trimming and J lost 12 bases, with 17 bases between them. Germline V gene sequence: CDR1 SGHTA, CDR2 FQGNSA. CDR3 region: CASSLTGRNLGQFF. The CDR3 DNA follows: TGTGCCAGCAGCTTAACGGGTCGCAATCTGGGGCAGTTCTTC.

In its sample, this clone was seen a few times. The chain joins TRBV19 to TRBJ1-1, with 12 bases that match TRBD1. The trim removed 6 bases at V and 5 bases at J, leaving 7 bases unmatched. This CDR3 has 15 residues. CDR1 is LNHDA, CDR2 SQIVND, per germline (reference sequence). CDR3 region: CASRRDRGPWTEAFF. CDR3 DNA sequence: TGTGCCAGTAGACGGGACAGGGGGCCGTGGACTGAAGCTTTCTTT. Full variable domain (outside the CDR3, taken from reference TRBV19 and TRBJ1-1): DGGITQSPKYLFRKEGQNVTLSCEQNLNHDAMYWYRQDPGQGLRLIYYSQIVNDFQKGDIAEGYSVSREKKESFPLTVTSAQKNPTAFYLCASRRDRGPWTEAFFGQGTRLTVV.

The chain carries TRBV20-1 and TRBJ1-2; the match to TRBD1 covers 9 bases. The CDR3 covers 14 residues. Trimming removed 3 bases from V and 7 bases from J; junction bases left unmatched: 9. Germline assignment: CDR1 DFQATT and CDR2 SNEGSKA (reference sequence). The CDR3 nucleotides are TGCAGTGCTAGTGCCGGGACAGGGACTGGTGGCTACACCTTC. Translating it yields CSASAGTGTGGYTF.

In DNA, the CDR3 is TGTGCCAGCAGCTACAGCGGGGGCTCCTATAATTCACCCCTCCACTTT. Protein: CASSYSGGSYNSPLHF. The rearrangement uses TRBV7-3 and TRBJ1-6, with D possibly TRBD1 on 5 matching bases. Per the germline V gene, CDR1 is SGHTA and CDR2 is FQGTGA. V was trimmed by 4 bases and J by 0 bases, leaving 10 bases between them. This CDR3 is 16 amino acids long.

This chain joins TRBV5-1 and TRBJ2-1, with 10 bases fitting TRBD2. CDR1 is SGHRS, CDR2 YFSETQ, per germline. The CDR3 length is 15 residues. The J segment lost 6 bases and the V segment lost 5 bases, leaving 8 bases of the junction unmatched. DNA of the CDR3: TGCGCCAGCAGTCCCGGAATAGCGGGGGGCAATGAGCAGTTCTTC. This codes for CASSPGIAGGNEQFF.

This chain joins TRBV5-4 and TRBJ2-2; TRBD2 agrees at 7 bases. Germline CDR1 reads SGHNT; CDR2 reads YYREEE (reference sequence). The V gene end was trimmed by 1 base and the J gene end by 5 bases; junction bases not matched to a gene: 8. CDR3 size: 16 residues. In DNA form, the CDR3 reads TGTGCCAGCAGCTTGCCGGGGAGGGGTGGTACCGGGGAGCTGTTTTTT. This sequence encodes CASSLPGRGGTGELFF.

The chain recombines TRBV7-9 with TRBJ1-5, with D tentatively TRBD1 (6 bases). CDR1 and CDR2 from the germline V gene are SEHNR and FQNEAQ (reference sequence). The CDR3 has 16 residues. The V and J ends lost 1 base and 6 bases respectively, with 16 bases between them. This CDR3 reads CASSLGTGLRGQPQHF. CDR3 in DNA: TGTGCCAGCAGCTTAGGTACAGGGCTCCGGGGTCAGCCCCAGCATTTT.

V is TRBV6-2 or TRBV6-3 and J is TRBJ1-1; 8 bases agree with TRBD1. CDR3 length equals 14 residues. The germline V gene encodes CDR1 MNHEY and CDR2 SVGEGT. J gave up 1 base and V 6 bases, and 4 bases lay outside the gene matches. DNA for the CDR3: TGTGCCAGCAGCTTCGACAGGGGGAACACTGAAGCTTTCTTT. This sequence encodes CASSFDRGNTEAFF.

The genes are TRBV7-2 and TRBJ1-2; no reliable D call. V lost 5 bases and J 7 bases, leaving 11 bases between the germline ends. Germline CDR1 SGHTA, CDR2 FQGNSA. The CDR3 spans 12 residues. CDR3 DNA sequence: TGTGCCAGCAGCCCCGGGGTATCTGGCTACACCTTC. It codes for CASSPGVSGYTF.

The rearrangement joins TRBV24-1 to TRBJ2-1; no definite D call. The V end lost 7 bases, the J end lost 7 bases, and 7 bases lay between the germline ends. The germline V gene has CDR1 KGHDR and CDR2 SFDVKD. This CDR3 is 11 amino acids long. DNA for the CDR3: TGTGCCACCAGCCCCGGGAATGAGCAGTTCTTC. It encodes CATSPGNEQFF.

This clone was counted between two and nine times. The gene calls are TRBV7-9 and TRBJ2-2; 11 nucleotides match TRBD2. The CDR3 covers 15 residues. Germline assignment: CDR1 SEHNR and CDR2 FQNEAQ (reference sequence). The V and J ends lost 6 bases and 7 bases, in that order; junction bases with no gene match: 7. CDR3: CASRIAGGPIGELFF. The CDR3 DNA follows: TGTGCCAGCAGGATAGCGGGAGGGCCCATCGGGGAGCTGTTTTTT.

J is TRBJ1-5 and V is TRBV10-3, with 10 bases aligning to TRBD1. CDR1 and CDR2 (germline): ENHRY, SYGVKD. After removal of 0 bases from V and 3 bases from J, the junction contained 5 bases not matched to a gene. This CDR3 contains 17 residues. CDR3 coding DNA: TGTGCCATCAGTGAGTCTAGGACAGGGGGATTCAATCAGCCCCAGCATTTT. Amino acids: CAISESRTGGFNQPQHF.